The sequence of this TCR beta chain was determined in a study of cytomegalovirus exposure and HLA in healthy donors. General study findings and limits: Among the CMV-associated chains, a few were confirmed in vitro as specific for CMV antigens.

The donors were in the approximately 130-subject validation cohort, distinct from the approximately 700-subject first cohort. Points on this clone: Antigen specificity is unknown.

There are 15 residues in the CDR3. Germline trimming cut 3 bases from V and 7 bases from J; bases unmatched to any gene: 9. CDR1 and CDR2 (germline): MRHNA, SNTAGT. The assay was immunoSEQ multiplex PCR, and TCRdb's table has in-frame clones only and misses some. The profile covers some 170,000 clones, with around nine tenths appearing a single time and approximately 2.5% taken by the ten largest. Sequencing was carried out using PBMCs. This TCR was sampled from a man younger than 35 in good health and CMV-seropositive. The genes are TRBV6-4 and TRBJ2-1; 7 bases agree with TRBD1. The CDR3 sequence: CASSEGETGNNEQFF. The CDR3 bases are TGTGCCAGCAGTGAAGGAGAGACAGGGAATAATGAGCAGTTCTTC.